This T cell receptor (beta chain) was identified in a study of shared clonotypes between healthy human individuals. Study findings and constraints: Naive subsets, compared against memory subsets, generally had larger estimated richness values.

Of note for this clone: Antigen unknown.

The V and J ends lost 5 bases and 5 bases, in that order; junction bases with no gene match: 10. The CDR3 loop spans 15 amino acids. From germline, CDR1 is SGHAT and CDR2 FQNNGV. Sequencing used immunoSEQ multiplex PCR; TCRdb keeps in-frame clones, though not all of them. The sample contains some 1 million clones, roughly 80% of which appear only once. The clonotype comes from a man aged 18 to 30 in good health. The specimen sequenced was memory CD4+ T cells sorted from blood. Documented subset: CD45RA-negative fraction. This chain uses TRBV11-2 with TRBJ2-7; 9 bases fit TRBD2. CDR3 region: CASSPQSGGSHEQYF. The CDR3 nucleotides are TGTGCCAGCAGCCCTCAGAGCGGGGGGAGCCACGAGCAGTACTTC.